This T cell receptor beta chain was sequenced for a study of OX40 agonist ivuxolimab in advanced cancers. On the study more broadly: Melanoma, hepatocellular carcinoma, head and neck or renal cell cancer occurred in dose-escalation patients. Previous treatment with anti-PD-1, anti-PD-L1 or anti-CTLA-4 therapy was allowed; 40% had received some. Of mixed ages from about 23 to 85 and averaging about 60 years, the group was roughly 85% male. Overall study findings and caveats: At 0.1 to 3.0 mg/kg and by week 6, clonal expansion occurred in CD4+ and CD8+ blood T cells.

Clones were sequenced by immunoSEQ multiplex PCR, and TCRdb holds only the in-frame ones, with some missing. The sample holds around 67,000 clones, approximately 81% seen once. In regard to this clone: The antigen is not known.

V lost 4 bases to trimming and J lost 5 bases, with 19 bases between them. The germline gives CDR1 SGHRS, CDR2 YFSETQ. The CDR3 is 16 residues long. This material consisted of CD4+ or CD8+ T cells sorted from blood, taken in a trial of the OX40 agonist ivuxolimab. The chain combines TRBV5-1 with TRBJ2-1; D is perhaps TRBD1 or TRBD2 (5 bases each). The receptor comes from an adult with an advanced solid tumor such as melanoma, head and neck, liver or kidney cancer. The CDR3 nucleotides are TGCGCCAGCAGCCCGAAGGGGACCGGCGCGAACAATGAGCAGTTCTTC. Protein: CASSPKGTGANNEQFF.